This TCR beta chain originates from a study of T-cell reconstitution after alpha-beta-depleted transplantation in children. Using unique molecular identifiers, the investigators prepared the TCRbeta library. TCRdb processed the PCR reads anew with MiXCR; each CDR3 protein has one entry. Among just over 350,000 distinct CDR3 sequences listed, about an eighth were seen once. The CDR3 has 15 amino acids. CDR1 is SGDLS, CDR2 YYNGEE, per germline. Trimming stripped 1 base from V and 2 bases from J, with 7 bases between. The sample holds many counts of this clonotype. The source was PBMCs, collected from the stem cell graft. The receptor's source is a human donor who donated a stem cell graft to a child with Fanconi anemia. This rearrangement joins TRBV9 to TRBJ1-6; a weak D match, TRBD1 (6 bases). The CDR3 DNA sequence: TGTGCCAGCAGCGTACAGGGGACCTATAATTCACCCCTCCACTTT. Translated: CASSVQGTYNSPLHF.